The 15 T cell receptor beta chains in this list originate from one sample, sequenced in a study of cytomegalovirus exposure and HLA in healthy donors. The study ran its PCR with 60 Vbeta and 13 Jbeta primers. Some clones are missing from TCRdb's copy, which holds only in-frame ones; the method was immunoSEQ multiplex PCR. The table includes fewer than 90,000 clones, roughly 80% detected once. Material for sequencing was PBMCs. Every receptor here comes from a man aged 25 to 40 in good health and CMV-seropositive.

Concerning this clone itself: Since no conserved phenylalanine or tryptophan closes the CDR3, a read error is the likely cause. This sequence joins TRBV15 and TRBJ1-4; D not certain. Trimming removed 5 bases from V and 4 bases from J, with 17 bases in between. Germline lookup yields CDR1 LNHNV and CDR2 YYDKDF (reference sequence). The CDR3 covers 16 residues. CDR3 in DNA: TGTGCCACCAGCGAAGAGAGGCGACTTTTTAATGAAAAACTGTTTTGT. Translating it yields CATSEERRLFNEKLFC.

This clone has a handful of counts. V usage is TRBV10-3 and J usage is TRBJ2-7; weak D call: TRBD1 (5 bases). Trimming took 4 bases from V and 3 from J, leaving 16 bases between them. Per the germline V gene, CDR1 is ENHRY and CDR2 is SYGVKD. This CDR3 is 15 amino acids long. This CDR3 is CAISGGTGSGYEQYF. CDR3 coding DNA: TGTGCCATCAGTGGTGGTACAGGATCGGGCTACGAGCAGTACTTC.

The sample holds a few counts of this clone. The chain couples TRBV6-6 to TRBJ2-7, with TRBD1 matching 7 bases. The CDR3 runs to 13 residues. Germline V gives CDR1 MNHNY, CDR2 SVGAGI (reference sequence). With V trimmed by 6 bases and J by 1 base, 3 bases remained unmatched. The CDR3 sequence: CASSPGQSYEQYF. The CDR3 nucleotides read TGTGCCAGCAGCCCGGGACAGTCCTACGAGCAGTACTTC.

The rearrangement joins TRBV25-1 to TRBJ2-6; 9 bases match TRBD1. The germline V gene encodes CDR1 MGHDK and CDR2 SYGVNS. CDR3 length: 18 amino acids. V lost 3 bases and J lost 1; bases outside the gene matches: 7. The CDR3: CASSDVTGGSSGANVLTF. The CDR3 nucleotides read TGTGCCAGCAGTGACGTAACAGGGGGCAGTTCTGGGGCCAACGTCCTGACTTTC.

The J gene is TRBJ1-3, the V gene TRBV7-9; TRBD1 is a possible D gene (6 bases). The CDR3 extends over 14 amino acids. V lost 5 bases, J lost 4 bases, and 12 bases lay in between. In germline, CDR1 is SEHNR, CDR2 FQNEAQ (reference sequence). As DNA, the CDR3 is TGTGCCAGCAGCCCCGGGACAACAGGAAACACCATATATTTT. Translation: CASSPGTTGNTIYF.

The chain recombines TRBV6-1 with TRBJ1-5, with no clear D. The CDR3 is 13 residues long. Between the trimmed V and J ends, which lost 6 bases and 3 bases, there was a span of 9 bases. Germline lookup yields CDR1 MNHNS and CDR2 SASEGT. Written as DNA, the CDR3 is TGTGCCAGCAGAGAGAGCTCCAATCAGCCCCAGCATTTT. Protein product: CASRESSNQPQHF.

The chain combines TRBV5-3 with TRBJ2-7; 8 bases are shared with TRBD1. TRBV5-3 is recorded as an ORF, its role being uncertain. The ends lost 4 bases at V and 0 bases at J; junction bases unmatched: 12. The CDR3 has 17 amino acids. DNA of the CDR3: TGTGCCAGAAGCACCGACGGGACAGGCAGATACTCCTACGAGCAGTACTTC. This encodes CARSTDGTGRYSYEQYF.

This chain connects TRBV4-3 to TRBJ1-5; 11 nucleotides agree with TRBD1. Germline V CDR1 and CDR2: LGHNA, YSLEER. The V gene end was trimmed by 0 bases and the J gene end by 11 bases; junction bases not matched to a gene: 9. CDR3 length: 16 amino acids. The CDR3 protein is CASSQDAGTGGLAQHF. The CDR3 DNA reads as TGCGCCAGCAGCCAAGATGCCGGGACAGGGGGTCTGGCCCAGCATTTT.

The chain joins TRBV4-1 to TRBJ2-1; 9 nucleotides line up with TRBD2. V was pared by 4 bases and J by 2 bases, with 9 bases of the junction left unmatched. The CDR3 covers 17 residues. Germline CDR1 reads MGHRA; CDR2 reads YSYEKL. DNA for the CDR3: TGCGCCAGCAGCCCAGGGCTAGCGGGACCGACCTACAATGAGCAGTTCTTC. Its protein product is CASSPGLAGPTYNEQFF.

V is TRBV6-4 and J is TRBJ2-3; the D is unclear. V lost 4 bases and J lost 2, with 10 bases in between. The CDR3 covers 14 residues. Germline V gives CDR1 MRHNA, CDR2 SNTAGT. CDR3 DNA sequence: TGTGCCAGCAGTGGAGATTCCCCCACAGATACGCAGTATTTT. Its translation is CASSGDSPTDTQYF.

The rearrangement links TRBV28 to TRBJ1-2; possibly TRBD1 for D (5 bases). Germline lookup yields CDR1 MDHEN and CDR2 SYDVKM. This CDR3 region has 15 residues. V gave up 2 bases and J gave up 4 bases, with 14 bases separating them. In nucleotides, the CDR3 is TGTGCCAGCAGTTTAGGGGGGGGTGGGGGCTATGGCTACACCTTC. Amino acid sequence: CASSLGGGGGYGYTF.

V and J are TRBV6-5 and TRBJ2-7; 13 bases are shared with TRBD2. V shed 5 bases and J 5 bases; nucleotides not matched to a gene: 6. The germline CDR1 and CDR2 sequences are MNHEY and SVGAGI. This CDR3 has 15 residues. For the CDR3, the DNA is TGTGCCAGCAGTGGACTAGCGGGGGAAAGGAACGAGCAGTACTTC. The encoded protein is CASSGLAGERNEQYF.

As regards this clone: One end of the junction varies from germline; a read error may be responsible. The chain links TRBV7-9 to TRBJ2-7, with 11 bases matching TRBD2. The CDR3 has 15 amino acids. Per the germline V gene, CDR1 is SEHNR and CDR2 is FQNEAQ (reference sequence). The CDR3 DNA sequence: TGTTCCAGCAGCGCCCGACTAGCGGGGCGGTACGAGCAGTACTTC. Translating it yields CSSSARLAGRYEQYF.

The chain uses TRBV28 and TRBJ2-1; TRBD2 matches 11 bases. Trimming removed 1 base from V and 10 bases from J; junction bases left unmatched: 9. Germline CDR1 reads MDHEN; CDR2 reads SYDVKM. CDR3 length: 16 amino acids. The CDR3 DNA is TGTGCCAGCAGTTTATCTGGGACTAGCGGAGCGGGAGAGCAGTTCTTC. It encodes CASSLSGTSGAGEQFF.

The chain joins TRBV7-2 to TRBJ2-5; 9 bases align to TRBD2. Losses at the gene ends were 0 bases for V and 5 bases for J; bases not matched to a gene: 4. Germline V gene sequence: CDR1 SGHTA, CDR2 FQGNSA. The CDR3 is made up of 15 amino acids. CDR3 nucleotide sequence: TGTGCCAGCAGCTTAGCTAGCGGGGGCAGGGAGACCCAGTACTTC. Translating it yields CASSLASGGRETQYF.